The rows below give T cell receptor beta chains drawn from one sample of a study of CD8 T cells in Susac syndrome. One entry per CDR3 protein, called by TCRdb with MiXCR from the immunoSEQ multiplex PCR reads. The sample holds fewer than 200,000 distinct CDR3 sequences, 85% to 95% seen once. The source material was CD4+ T cells from PBMCs. The receptors derive from a human donor with Susac syndrome. The CDR3 runs from the conserved cysteine through the conserved F or W. The D gene is left open where the match is weak. Not every row has a clone size; where given, it reads once, few, many or a size class.

>NA|TRBV4-1|TRBD1|15|TRBJ1-1
TGCGCCAGCAGCCATTATGGACAGGGGAACACTGAAGCTTTCTTT
CASSHYGQGNTEAFF
>NA|TRBV3-1|NA|15|TRBJ2-5
TGTGCCAGCAGCCAACTTCGGGGGCCGGGGCTGACCCAGTACTTC
CASSQLRGPGLTQYF
>NA|TRBV3-1|TRBD2|15|TRBJ2-7
TGTGCCAGCAGCCAAAGAGGTCAGCGGGGGGGCGGGGAGTACTTC
CASSQRGQRGGGEYF
>NA|TRBV2|NA|13|TRBJ2-1
TGTGCCAGCAGAGCATGGGGGTTGAATGAGCAGTTCTTC
CASRAWGLNEQFF
>NA|TRBV28|NA|15|TRBJ2-1
TGTGCCAGCAGTTCCGGGGGACAGAGCCGGAATGAGCAGTTCTTC
CASSSGGQSRNEQFF
>NA|TRBV7-9|TRBD1|15|TRBJ1-1
TGTGCCAGCAGCGCCAGACAGGGCCTGAACACTGAAGCTTTCTTT
CASSARQGLNTEAFF
>few|TRBV7-2|NA|17|TRBJ2-6
TGTGCCAGCAGCTTAGGGGGGGGCCGCTCTGGGGCCAACGTCCTGACTTTC
CASSLGGGRSGANVLTF
>NA|TRBV18|NA|14|TRBJ2-6
TGTGCCAGCTCACCTCGGGCTGGGGCCAACGTCCTGACTTTC
CASSPRAGANVLTF
>NA|TRBV30|NA|16|TRBJ1-5
TGTGCCTGGAGTAGACAGTCCTTATCTAGCAATCAGCCCCAGCATTTT
CAWSRQSLSSNQPQHF
>once|TRBV7-9|NA|13|TRBJ1-2
TGTGCCAGCAGCGGCGGATCTAACTATGGCTACACCTTC
CASSGGSNYGYTF
>NA|TRBV5-4|TRBD2|17|TRBJ2-1
TGTGCCAGCAGCCGTGAGCTAGCGGGGGGTTCCTACAATGAGCAGTTCTTC
CASSRELAGGSYNEQFF
>NA|TRBV12-3/TRBV12-4|NA|13|TRBJ1-5
TGTGCCAGCAGTTCGGACCTAAATCAGCCCCAGCATTTT
CASSSDLNQPQHF
>once|TRBV5-1|NA|14|TRBJ1-1
TGCGCCAGCAGCGCCCTACGGAAGAACACTGAAGCTTTCTTT
CASSALRKNTEAFF
>NA|TRBV6-6|TRBD2|16|TRBJ2-2
TGTGCCAGCAGCCCCCGGACTAGCGGACCGACCGGGGAGCTGTTTTTT
CASSPRTSGPTGELFF
>NA|TRBV30|NA|15|TRBJ1-5
TGTGCCTGGAGTGTGAACAGGAAAAGCAATCAGCCCCAGCATTTT
CAWSVNRKSNQPQHF
>NA|TRBV5-1|NA|14|TRBJ1-4
TGCGCCAGCAGCTCCAGGACCTCTAATGAAAAACTGTTTTTT
CASSSRTSNEKLFF
>NA|TRBV20-1|NA|13|TRBJ1-2
TGCAGTGCCCTAAAGACAAGTAACTATGGCTACACCTTC
CSALKTSNYGYTF
>NA|TRBV29-1|NA|12|TRBJ2-7
TGCAGCGTTGGGTCGGGTCGGTACGAGCAGTACTTC
CSVGSGRYEQYF
>NA|TRBV19|TRBD1|11|TRBJ1-2
TGTGCCAGTGAGACAGGGGGCGGCTACACCTTC
CASETGGGYTF
>NA|TRBV20-1|NA|14|TRBJ1-2
TGCAGTGCTAGAGCTCAGGGCCAGGACTATGGCTACACCTTC
CSARAQGQDYGYTF